Sequencing of this TCR beta chain was carried out in a study of T cell responses to AZD1222 COVID-19 vaccine. In the study overall: Pooling covered second doses at about 4 or about 12 weeks.

The repertoire was sequenced with immunoSEQ multiplex PCR; TCRdb's copy has only in-frame clones and lacks some. This sample has about 160,000 clones, with around 90% found just once. For this clone: Its cognate antigen is unknown.

Regarding the study as a whole: Only a handful of AZD1222 recipients, more than five in all, had baseline seropositivity. Targeting of unmutated variant regions was reportedly seen in nearly half of spike-specific TCRs. None of the repertoires were sampled until the peak T cell response had passed.

V was cut by 0 bases and J by 4 bases, with 10 bases left in between. The CDR3 runs to 14 residues. Germline lookup yields CDR1 SEHNR and CDR2 FQNEAQ (reference sequence). V gene TRBV7-9 combines with J gene TRBJ2-7, with D possibly being TRBD1 (5 bases). The specimen was peripheral blood, collected on day 0 of AZD1222 vaccination. The receptor was derived from an adult in good health. The CDR3 sequence is CASSLANTGYEQYF. The CDR3 nucleotides are TGTGCCAGCAGCTTAGCGAACACAGGTTACGAGCAGTACTTC.